A selection of T cell receptor beta chains follows, all from one sample in a study of shared clonotypes between healthy human individuals. Only in-frame clones appear in the TCRdb table, and some are missing; sequencing was by immunoSEQ multiplex PCR. The table shows roughly 2 million clones, with over 85% occurring only once. Sequenced material: naive CD4+ T cells sorted from blood. The receptors stem from a man younger than 30 in good health. CDR3s include the opening cysteine and the closing phenylalanine or tryptophan. Fields, in order: clone size, J gene, V gene, D gene, CDR3 protein, CDR3 DNA. A D gene is named only where the DNA matches it firmly. Size tells how often a clone was seen (once, few, many) or the class of an expanded clone, and some rows leave it out.

size: -; J: TRBJ2-6; V: TRBV4-1; D: -; CDR3: CASSQSSSSGANVLTF; DNA: TGCGCCAGCAGCCAGTCCTCAAGCTCTGGGGCCAACGTCCTGACTTTC
size: -; J: TRBJ2-7; V: TRBV5-1; D: -; CDR3: CASSLAADSLYEQYF; DNA: TGCGCCAGCAGCTTGGCCGCGGACAGCCTCTACGAGCAGTACTTC
size: -; J: TRBJ1-5; V: TRBV28; D: -; CDR3: CASSLVPGNSNQPQHF; DNA: TGTGCCAGCAGTTTAGTCCCAGGGAATAGCAATCAGCCCCAGCATTTT
size: -; J: TRBJ1-1; V: TRBV6-1; D: TRBD1; CDR3: CASSEFWDRDMNTEAFF; DNA: TGTGCCAGCAGTGAATTCTGGGACAGAGACATGAACACTGAAGCTTTCTTT
size: -; J: TRBJ2-7; V: TRBV11-1; D: TRBD1; CDR3: CASSSGTGNYEQYF; DNA: TGTGCCAGCAGCTCCGGGACAGGGAACTACGAGCAGTACTTC
size: few; J: TRBJ1-5; V: TRBV4-1; D: -; CDR3: CASSRDSNQPQHF; DNA: TGCGCCAGCAGCCGAGATAGCAATCAGCCCCAGCATTTT
size: -; J: TRBJ1-1; V: TRBV27; D: -; CDR3: CANDLEEVQMNTEAFF; DNA: TGTGCCAACGACCTAGAGGAGGTGCAGATGAACACTGAAGCTTTCTTT
size: -; J: TRBJ1-2; V: TRBV20-1; D: -; CDR3: CLLQSGSGYTF; DNA: TGCCTCCTACAGTCGGGTAGCGGCTACACCTTC
size: -; J: TRBJ1-2; V: TRBV30; D: -; CDR3: CAWVGGGYGYTF; DNA: TGTGCCTGGGTAGGAGGGGGCTATGGCTACACCTTC
size: -; J: TRBJ1-2; V: TRBV5-6; D: -; CDR3: CASSPRGNYGYTF; DNA: TGTGCCAGCAGCCCCCGGGGGAACTATGGCTACACCTTC
size: -; J: TRBJ2-1; V: TRBV5-1; D: TRBD2; CDR3: CASSLGLAAMDEQFF; DNA: TGCGCCAGCAGCTTGGGACTAGCGGCTATGGATGAGCAGTTCTTC
size: -; J: TRBJ1-1; V: TRBV19; D: TRBD1; CDR3: CASSWDRSYTEAFF; DNA: TGTGCCAGTAGTTGGGACAGGTCCTACACTGAAGCTTTCTTT
size: -; J: TRBJ2-7; V: TRBV5-1; D: -; CDR3: CASSLAPGLEWGNPYEQYF; DNA: TGCGCCAGCAGCTTGGCTCCGGGCCTCGAGTGGGGGAATCCCTACGAGCAGTACTTC
size: -; J: TRBJ2-5; V: TRBV5-1; D: -; CDR3: CASSLNGVSETQYF; DNA: TGCGCCAGCAGCTTGAACGGAGTTTCGGAGACCCAGTACTTC
size: -; J: TRBJ2-2; V: TRBV7-8; D: -; CDR3: CASSYSNRVAGTGELFF; DNA: TGTGCCAGCAGCTATTCCAACAGGGTAGCGGGCACCGGGGAGCTGTTTTTT
size: once; J: TRBJ2-3; V: TRBV4-2; D: TRBD2; CDR3: CASSTSSGGRTDTQYF; DNA: TGTGCCAGCAGCACCTCTAGCGGAGGTCGCACAGATACGCAGTATTTT
size: -; J: TRBJ2-7; V: TRBV9; D: -; CDR3: CASSADLATSSYEQYF; DNA: TGTGCCAGCAGCGCTGATTTAGCGACTAGCTCCTACGAGCAGTACTTC
size: -; J: TRBJ2-7; V: TRBV10-3; D: TRBD2; CDR3: CATTGRTNRIGYEQYF; DNA: TGTGCCACTACCGGGAGGACTAACCGCATCGGCTACGAGCAGTACTTC
size: -; J: TRBJ2-7; V: TRBV5-5; D: TRBD1; CDR3: CASSPRSTGGLRPYEQYF; DNA: TGTGCCAGCAGCCCTCGATCGACAGGGGGCCTGAGGCCCTACGAGCAGTACTTC
size: -; J: TRBJ2-7; V: TRBV7-2; D: -; CDR3: CASSLRGGTASYEQYF; DNA: TGTGCCAGCAGCTTAAGGGGGGGGACAGCCTCCTACGAGCAGTACTTC
size: -; J: TRBJ2-2; V: TRBV5-1; D: TRBD1; CDR3: CASSLSQGAGELFF; DNA: TGCGCCAGCAGCTTGAGCCAGGGGGCCGGGGAGCTGTTTTTT
size: many; J: TRBJ2-3; V: TRBV2; D: -; CDR3: CASTSTDTQYF; DNA: TGTGCCAGCACCAGTACAGATACGCAGTATTTT
size: -; J: TRBJ2-1; V: TRBV30; D: TRBD2; CDR3: CAWNAGGYNEQFF; DNA: TGTGCCTGGAATGCGGGAGGTTACAATGAGCAGTTCTTC
size: once; J: TRBJ1-2; V: TRBV6-5; D: -; CDR3: CASSLVGGIGYTF; DNA: TGTGCCAGCAGTTTAGTGGGGGGAATAGGCTACACCTTC
size: -; J: TRBJ2-5; V: TRBV30; D: TRBD2; CDR3: CAWSAGSAGGQETQYF; DNA: TGTGCCTGGAGTGCAGGCTCAGCGGGGGGGCAAGAGACCCAGTACTTC
size: -; J: TRBJ1-6; V: TRBV6-1; D: -; CDR3: CASSEPVASSYNSPLHF; DNA: TGTGCCAGCAGTGAGCCGGTCGCTAGCTCCTATAATTCACCCCTCCACTTT
size: -; J: TRBJ2-1; V: TRBV5-1; D: TRBD1; CDR3: CASSRTGPYNEQFF; DNA: TGCGCCAGCAGCAGGACAGGGCCCTACAATGAGCAGTTCTTC
size: -; J: TRBJ1-2; V: TRBV15; D: -; CDR3: CATSRDRGARGYTF; DNA: TGTGCCACCAGCAGAGATCGGGGGGCGCGTGGCTACACCTTC
size: -; J: TRBJ1-2; V: TRBV19; D: -; CDR3: CASRSSGSYGYTF; DNA: TGTGCCAGTAGATCCTCTGGGAGCTATGGCTACACCTTC
size: -; J: TRBJ1-6; V: TRBV6-6; D: -; CDR3: CASSSVPVSGSPLHF; DNA: TGTGCCAGCAGTTCCGTACCGGTGTCGGGTTCACCCCTCCACTTT
size: -; J: TRBJ2-7; V: TRBV18; D: -; CDR3: CASSPAKGYEQYF; DNA: TGTGCCAGCTCACCAGCGAAGGGGTACGAGCAGTACTTC
size: -; J: TRBJ1-1; V: TRBV18; D: -; CDR3: CASSSNYGPAFF; DNA: TGTGCCAGCTCCTCCAACTATGGCCCAGCTTTCTTT
size: -; J: TRBJ1-1; V: TRBV18; D: -; CDR3: CASSPLGTEAFF; DNA: TGTGCCAGCTCACCCCTCGGCACTGAAGCTTTCTTT
size: -; J: TRBJ1-3; V: TRBV6-5; D: -; CDR3: CASSRGSGNTIYF; DNA: TGTGCCAGCAGTAGGGGATCTGGAAACACCATATATTTT